Included here is one T cell receptor (beta chain) sequence, with context. The antigen is not known. This sample stems from a study of T cell responses to AZD1222 COVID-19 vaccine. Study conclusions and caveats: There were repertoire samples only from the period after the peak T cell response. When two AZD1222 doses had been given, Spike-specific TCR breadth and depth rose.

Assay used: immunoSEQ multiplex PCR; TCRdb lists only in-frame clones, some missing. The sample records approximately 150,000 clones, 90% being singletons. Germline CDR1 reads MNHNY; CDR2 reads SVGAGI (reference sequence). Trimming pared 6 bases from V and 7 bases from J, leaving 13 bases between. The CDR3 has 13 residues. The source material was peripheral blood, sampled 28 days after the second AZD1222 dose. This chain joins TRBV6-6 and TRBJ1-3; possible D gene TRBD1, 5 bases. This clonotype originated in an adult who received the AZD1222 COVID-19 vaccine. The CDR3 is CASRSGAGNTIYF. For the CDR3, the DNA is TGTGCCAGCAGATCCGGGGCAGGGAACACCATATATTTT.